These 5 T cell receptor beta chains were sequenced from one sample in a study of blood T cell repertoires in COVID-19. The repertoire was sequenced with immunoSEQ multiplex PCR; TCRdb's copy has only in-frame clones and lacks some. In the table there are 200,000 to 250,000 clones, around 86% of which are singletons. Sequences were obtained from PBMCs or T cells enriched from blood (not recorded which). These receptors were collected from a man aged 25-45 years in a cohort exposed to, infected with or recovered from COVID-19 (not recorded which).

The chain is built from TRBV7-9 and TRBJ1-3; D ambiguous. The ends were cut back, 2 bases at V and 8 bases at J, with 13 bases in the middle. The CDR3 is made up of 14 amino acids. Germline-derived CDR1 and CDR2 are SEHNR and FQNEAQ (reference sequence). CDR3 region: CASSLIQDRDTIYF. The CDR3 DNA is TGTGCCAGCAGCTTAATTCAGGATAGAGACACCATATATTTT.

The V call is TRBV6-2 or TRBV6-3, the J call TRBJ2-7; TRBD2 matches at 15 bases. Germline values: CDR1 MNHEY, CDR2 SVGEGT. The CDR3 length is 15 residues. The V gene end was trimmed by 5 bases and the J gene end by 4 bases; junction bases not matched to a gene: 3. The chain's CDR3 is CASSDGTSGRYEQYF. In DNA form, the CDR3 reads TGTGCCAGCAGTGACGGGACTAGCGGGAGGTACGAGCAGTACTTC.

The chain employs TRBV3-1 (or the pseudogene TRBV3-2) and TRBJ2-5, with 7 bases that match TRBD1. Germline assignment: CDR1 LGHDT and CDR2 YNNKEL (reference sequence). V dropped 3 bases and J dropped 9; count of bases not matched to a gene: 10. The CDR3 is 14 amino acids. The CDR3 DNA sequence: TGTGCCAGCAGCCAGACAGGGCCCCAAGGGGCCCAGTACTTC. Residues: CASSQTGPQGAQYF.

To note about this clone: The identical CDR3 is also encoded by other nucleotide sequences in the sample. This chain connects TRBV28 to TRBJ2-7, with D possibly TRBD1 on 6 matching bases. CDR3 length equals 13 residues. The germline V and J ends were trimmed by 2 bases and 2 bases, with 7 bases remaining between them. CDR1 and CDR2 (germline): MDHEN, SYDVKM. Written as DNA, the CDR3 is TGTGCCAGCAGTTTAACAGGGACCTACGAGCAGTACTTC. Amino acid sequence: CASSLTGTYEQYF.

The gene calls are TRBV27 and TRBJ2-4; 7 bases agree with TRBD1. The CDR3 is 13 amino acids. J was trimmed by 1 base and V by 10 bases; bases with no gene match: 4. Germline CDR1 and CDR2: MNHEY and SMNVEV (reference sequence). The CDR3 is CATQGQAKNIQYF. CDR3 DNA sequence: TGTGCCACTCAGGGACAGGCCAAAAACATTCAGTACTTC.